This T cell receptor beta chain was recorded in a study of cytomegalovirus exposure and HLA in healthy donors. The length of the CDR3 is 14 residues. V gave up 3 bases and J gave up 8 bases, with 11 bases separating them. CDR1 is KGHSH, CDR2 LQKENI, per germline. General observations from the study: TCR beta chains numbering 150 to 200 were designated cytomegalovirus-associated. In the roughly 120 validation repertoires, a later analysis found that first-cohort TCR clusters tended to co-occur. Despite most TCR sequences being rare, some public TCRs occurred in many donors.

A word on this clone: Its specificity is unknown.

This table comes from immunoSEQ multiplex PCR, and its TCRdb copy is limited to in-frame clones, with some not included. The data contain about 170,000 clones, roughly 90% of them singletons. The rearrangement uses TRBV18 and TRBJ1-6; unclear D gene. This receptor was taken from a woman aged 25 to 39 in good health and CMV-seronegative. The sequenced sample consisted of PBMCs. CDR3 in DNA: TGTGCCAGCTCACCCTCCTTGGGTTATTCACCCCTCCACTTT. It translates to CASSPSLGYSPLHF.